This T cell receptor (beta chain) was sequenced in a study of T-cell reconstitution after alpha-beta-depleted transplantation in children. Study observations and caveats: The origin of high day-60 TCRbeta diversity in some patients lay in surviving recipient T cells and thymic progenitors. When one year had passed after transplant, most T-cell counts and diversity came from newly produced T cells. Several hundred expanded graft clones reportedly supplied alpha-beta T cells about two months after transplant.

Notes on this clonotype: Its specificity is unknown. A much larger clone sits a single nucleotide away, making a read error possible.

Preparing the TCRbeta library involved the use of unique molecular identifiers. TCRdb ran MiXCR on the PCR reads and lists one entry per CDR3 protein. The data show about 200,000 distinct CDR3 sequences, around 5.9% seen once. This CDR3 is 18 amino acids long. The specimen was PBMCs, collected before TCRalphabeta/CD19-depleted stem cell transplant. The sequence derives from a girl in the first two years of life with combined immunodeficiency, due to receive a stem cell transplant. The V call is TRBV12-3 or TRBV12-4, the J call TRBJ2-5, with a weak D call TRBD2 (5 bases). The CDR3 loop reads CACSFRLEVTVRQETQYF. The CDR3, as DNA: TGTGCCTGCAGTTTCCGTTTGGAGGTTACAGTACGCCAAGAGACCCAGTACTTC.